This T cell receptor beta chain was sequenced in a study of OX40 agonist ivuxolimab in advanced cancers. About the study: Patients assigned to dose escalation were diagnosed with hepatocellular carcinoma, melanoma, renal cell or head and neck cancer. General study results and limits: Average numbers of expanded clones were greater in CD8+ T cells than in CD4+. Doses of 0.1 to 3.0 mg/kg were accompanied by clonal expansion of CD4+ and CD8+ blood T cells by week 6.

Worth noting for this clone: The antigen is unknown.

Assay used: immunoSEQ multiplex PCR; TCRdb lists only in-frame clones, some missing. Of 55,000 to 90,000 clones listed, 65% to 85% were seen once; the top ten hold 0.85% to 1.3%. Unmatched junction bases numbered 5, after V lost 3 bases and J lost 8 bases. CDR1 and CDR2 from the germline V gene are SGDLS and YYNGEE. The CDR3 spans 14 residues. The source was CD4+ or CD8+ T cells sorted from blood, collected in a trial of the OX40 agonist ivuxolimab. This clonotype was obtained from an adult with an advanced solid tumor such as melanoma, head and neck, liver or kidney cancer. The rearrangement links TRBV9 to TRBJ2-3, with 11 bases aligning to TRBD2. CDR3 in DNA: TGTGCCAGCAGCGGGACTAGCGGGTCACGTACGCAGTATTTT. Amino acid sequence: CASSGTSGSRTQYF. Full variable domain (outside the CDR3, taken from reference TRBV9 and TRBJ2-3): DSGVTQTPKHLITATGQRVTLRCSPRSGDLSVYWYQQSLDQGLQFLIQYYNGEERAKGNILERFSAQQFPDLHSELNLSSLELGDSALYFCASSGTSGSRTQYFGPGTRLTVL.